A selection of T cell receptor beta chains follows, all from one sample in a study of molecular identifiers for immune sequencing clone quantification. Via MiXCR, TCRdb re-called the PCR reads, giving one row per CDR3 protein. The sample gives just under 65,000 distinct CDR3 sequences, 15% to 20% of which show up once; 1.1% to 1.5% is in the top ten. What was sequenced was naive CD8+ T cells from blood, with Jurkat cell RNA spiked in. All receptors derive from a human donor in good health. Some libraries in this study had Jurkat cell RNA spiked in. The conserved cysteine and the conserved F or W are not part of the CDR3 here. Size values are once, few and many counts, or a class for expanded clones, and some rows have none.

abundance | v_gene | CDR3aa
many | TRBV27 | ASGAGTSGRAPSYEQY
once | TRBV24-1 | ATSAPLGGQYNEQF
many | TRBV7-6 | ASSLAGPTNEQF
many | TRBV7-9 | ASSPATDTQY
once | TRBV4-1 | ASSLGSQGGLYEQY
. | TRBV27 | ASSLVTGSGARELF
many | TRBV27 | ASSLSAGGRPYEQY
many | TRBV27 | ASSLGTGVGTDTQY
many | TRBV28 | ASYPRTGVSNTEAF
many | TRBV4-3 | ASSQGTSGAYEQY
many | TRBV18 | ASSPPGNENIQY
many | TRBV28 | ASSRRGRSYEQY
few | TRBV27 | ASSLWGSKNIQY
many | TRBV27 | ASSLSIEADTQY
. | TRBV10-1 | ASSRGQDFSSYEQY
many | TRBV30 | AWSNSVEIYEQY
many | TRBV20-1 | SASSLAGETQY
many | TRBV7-2 | ASSATPEPTEAF
many | TRBV7-2 | ASSLDPPETQY
. | TRBV3-1 | ASTLKGGRYGYT
few | TRBV5-5 | ASSYPGLAGGPAYNEQF
. | TRBV19 | ASSITGGGGEQF
. | TRBV12-3/TRBV12-4 | ASSLGGGPQH
many | TRBV30 | AWSGRVGREQY
many | TRBV20-1 | SASVPLGTSRHNEQF
many | TRBV7-9 | ASSFKGPQETQY
many | TRBV28 | ASSLSRQMNQPQH
many | TRBV7-8 | ASSLDGAASYEQY
many | TRBV19 | ASSIDPYEQY
many | TRBV4-3 | ASSQDNRGEQY
many | TRBV28 | ASSFGDSSTDTQY
. | TRBV7-2 | AGSPLTGELF
many | TRBV27 | ASSQGTINTEAF
few | TRBV12-3/TRBV12-4 | ASSFLGPTGELF
. | TRBV7-6 | ASSLVVTVKVSHYEQY
few | TRBV5-6 | ASSWGSNEKLF
many | TRBV19 | ASSIAREPYNEQF
many | TRBV3-1 | ASGRDDDEQY
many | TRBV7-9 | ASSSPPGPNTGELF
many | TRBV2 | ASSEERAGFITDTQY
many | TRBV7-2 | ASSKGLAGGWYEQY
few | TRBV27 | ASSPRAVYEQF
many | TRBV20-1 | SSRPLGTSIGEQF
many | TRBV6-5 | ASSYQIASGNTIY
many | TRBV20-1 | SAPWDRGLEDTQY
. | TRBV12-3/TRBV12-4 | ASIGLAGARSYNEQF
few | TRBV2 | ATGTVYEQY
. | TRBV7-9 | ASQDGTYEQC
few | TRBV7-6 | ASSTWLGNDEQY
many | TRBV27 | ARPDGELLSGNTIY
many | TRBV7-8 | ASSPTSGSPYEQY
many | TRBV5-6 | ASSRGPSPSKEQF